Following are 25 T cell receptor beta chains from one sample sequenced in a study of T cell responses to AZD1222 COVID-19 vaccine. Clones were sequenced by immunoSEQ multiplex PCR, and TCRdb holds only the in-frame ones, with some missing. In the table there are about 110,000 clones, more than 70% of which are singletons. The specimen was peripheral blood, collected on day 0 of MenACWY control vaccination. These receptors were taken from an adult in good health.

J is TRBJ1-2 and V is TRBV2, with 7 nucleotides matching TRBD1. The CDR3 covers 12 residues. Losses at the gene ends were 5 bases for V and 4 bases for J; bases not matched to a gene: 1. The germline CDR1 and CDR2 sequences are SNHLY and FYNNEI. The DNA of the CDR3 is TGTGCCAGCAGTCGGGACAGCTATGGCTACACCTTC. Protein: CASSRDSYGYTF.

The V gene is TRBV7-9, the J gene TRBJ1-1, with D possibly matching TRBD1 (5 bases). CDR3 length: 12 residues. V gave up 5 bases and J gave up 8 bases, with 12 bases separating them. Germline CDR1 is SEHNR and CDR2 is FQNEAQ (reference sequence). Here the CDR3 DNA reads TGTGCCAGCAGCCAGCAGGGCCCGGAAGCTTTCTTT. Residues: CASSQQGPEAFF.

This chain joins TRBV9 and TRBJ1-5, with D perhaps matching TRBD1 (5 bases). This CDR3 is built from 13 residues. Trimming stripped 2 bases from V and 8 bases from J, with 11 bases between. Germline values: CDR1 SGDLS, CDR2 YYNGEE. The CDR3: CASSVAGREPQHF. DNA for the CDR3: TGTGCCAGCAGCGTGGCAGGGCGAGAGCCCCAGCATTTT.

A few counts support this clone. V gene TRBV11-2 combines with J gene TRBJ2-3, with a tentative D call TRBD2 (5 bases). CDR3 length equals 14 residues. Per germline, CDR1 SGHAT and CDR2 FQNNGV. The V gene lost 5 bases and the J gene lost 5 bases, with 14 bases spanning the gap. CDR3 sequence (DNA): TGTGCCAGCAGCGCAACGATACGGGGAGATACGCAGTATTTT. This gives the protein CASSATIRGDTQYF.

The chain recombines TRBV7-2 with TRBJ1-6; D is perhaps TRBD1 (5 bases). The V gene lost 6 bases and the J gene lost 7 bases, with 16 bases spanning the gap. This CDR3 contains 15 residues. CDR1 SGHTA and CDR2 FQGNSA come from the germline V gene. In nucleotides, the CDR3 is TGTGCCAGCAGTTATGGGACCGCCCCAAATTCACCCCTCCACTTT. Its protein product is CASSYGTAPNSPLHF.

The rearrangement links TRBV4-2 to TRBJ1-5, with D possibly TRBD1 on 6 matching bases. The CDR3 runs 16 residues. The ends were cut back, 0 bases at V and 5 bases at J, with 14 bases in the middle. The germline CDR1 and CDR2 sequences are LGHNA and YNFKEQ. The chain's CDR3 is CASSQDKGDRYQPQHF. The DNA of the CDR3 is TGTGCCAGCAGCCAAGATAAGGGGGACCGATATCAGCCCCAGCATTTT.

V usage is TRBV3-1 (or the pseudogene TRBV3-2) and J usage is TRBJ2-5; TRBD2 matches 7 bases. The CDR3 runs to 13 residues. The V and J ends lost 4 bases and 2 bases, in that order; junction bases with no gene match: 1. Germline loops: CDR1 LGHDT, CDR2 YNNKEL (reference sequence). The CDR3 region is CASSRGGQETQYF. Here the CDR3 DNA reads TGTGCCAGCAGCCGGGGGGGACAAGAGACCCAGTACTTC.

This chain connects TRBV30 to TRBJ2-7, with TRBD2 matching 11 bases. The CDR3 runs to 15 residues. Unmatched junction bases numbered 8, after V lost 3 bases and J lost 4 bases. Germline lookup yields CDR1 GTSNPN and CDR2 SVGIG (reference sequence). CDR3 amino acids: CAWSAILAGAYEQYF. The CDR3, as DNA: TGTGCCTGGAGCGCCATACTAGCGGGGGCTTACGAGCAGTACTTC.

The CDR3, as DNA: TGTGCCAGCAGCCAAGGAACAGGGAGCTATGGCTACACCTTC. Its translation: CASSQGTGSYGYTF. The J gene is TRBJ1-2, the V gene TRBV14, with D perhaps TRBD1 (6 bases). Germline lookup yields CDR1 SGHDN and CDR2 FVKESK. With 1 base removed from V and 4 bases from J, the gap between germline ends came to 10 bases. The CDR3 has 14 amino acids.

The CDR3 loop reads CASSTGQAHGYTF. The CDR3 DNA sequence: TGTGCCAGCAGTACGGGACAGGCCCATGGCTACACCTTC. The chain combines TRBV6-5 with TRBJ1-2; 8 nucleotides align to TRBD1. Germline CDR1 reads MNHEY; CDR2 reads SVGAGI. V trimming: 5 bases; J trimming: 6 bases; junction bases outside the gene matches: 5. The CDR3 extends over 13 amino acids.

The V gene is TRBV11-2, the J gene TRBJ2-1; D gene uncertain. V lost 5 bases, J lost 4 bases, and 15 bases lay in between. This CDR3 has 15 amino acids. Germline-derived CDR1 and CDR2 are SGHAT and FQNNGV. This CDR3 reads CASSVGNYKYNEQFF. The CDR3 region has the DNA TGTGCCAGCAGCGTGGGGAACTATAAGTACAATGAGCAGTTCTTC.

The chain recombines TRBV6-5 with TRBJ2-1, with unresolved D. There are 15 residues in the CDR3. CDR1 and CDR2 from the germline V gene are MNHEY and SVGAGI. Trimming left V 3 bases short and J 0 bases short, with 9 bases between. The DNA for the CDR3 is TGTGCCAGCAGTTATTCAGGCTGCTCCTACAATGAGCAGTTCTTC. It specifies CASSYSGCSYNEQFF.

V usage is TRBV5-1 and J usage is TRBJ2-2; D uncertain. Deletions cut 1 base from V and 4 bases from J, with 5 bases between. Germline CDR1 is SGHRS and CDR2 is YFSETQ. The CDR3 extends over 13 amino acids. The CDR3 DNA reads TGCGCCAGCAGCTTGCGAAGCACCGGGGAGCTGTTTTTT. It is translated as CASSLRSTGELFF.

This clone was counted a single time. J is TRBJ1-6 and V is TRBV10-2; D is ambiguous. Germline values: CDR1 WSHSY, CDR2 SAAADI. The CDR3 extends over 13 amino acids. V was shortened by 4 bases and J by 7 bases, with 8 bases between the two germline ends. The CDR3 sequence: CASSVERNSPLHF. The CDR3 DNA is TGCGCCAGCAGTGTCGAGAGAAATTCACCCCTCCACTTT.

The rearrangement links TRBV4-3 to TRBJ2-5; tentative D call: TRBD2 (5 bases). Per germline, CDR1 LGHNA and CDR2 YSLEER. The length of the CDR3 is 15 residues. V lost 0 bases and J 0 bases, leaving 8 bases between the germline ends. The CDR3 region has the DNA TGCGCCAGCAGCCAAGACCCGACTAACCAAGAGACCCAGTACTTC. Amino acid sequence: CASSQDPTNQETQYF.

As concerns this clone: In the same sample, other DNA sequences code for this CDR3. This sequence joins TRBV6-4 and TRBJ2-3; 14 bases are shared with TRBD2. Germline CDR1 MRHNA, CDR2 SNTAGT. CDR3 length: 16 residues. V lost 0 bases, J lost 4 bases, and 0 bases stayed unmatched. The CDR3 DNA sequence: TGTGCCAGCAGTGACTCGACTAGCGGGGGGGCAGATACGCAGTATTTT. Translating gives CASSDSTSGGADTQYF.

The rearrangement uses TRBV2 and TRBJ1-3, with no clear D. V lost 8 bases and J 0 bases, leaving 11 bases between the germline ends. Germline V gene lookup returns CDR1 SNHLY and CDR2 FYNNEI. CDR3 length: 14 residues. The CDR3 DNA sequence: TGTGCCAGCTGGCTAGGGCTCTCTGGAAACACCATATATTTT. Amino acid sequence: CASWLGLSGNTIYF. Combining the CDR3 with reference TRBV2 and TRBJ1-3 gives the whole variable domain EPEVTQTPSHQVTQMGQEVILRCVPISNHLYFYWYRQILGQKVEFLVSFYNNEISEKSEIFDDQFSVERPDGSNFTLKIRSTKLEDSAMYFCASWLGLSGNTIYFGEGSWLTVV.

The CDR3 coding sequence is TGTGCCAGCATTCCGACCGTCGCCACTGAAGCTTTCTTT. Translated: CASIPTVATEAFF. This chain connects TRBV6-5 to TRBJ1-1; D is undetermined. V was clipped by 7 bases and J by 4 bases, with 13 bases between them. Germline loops: CDR1 MNHEY, CDR2 SVGAGI. The CDR3 loop spans 13 amino acids.

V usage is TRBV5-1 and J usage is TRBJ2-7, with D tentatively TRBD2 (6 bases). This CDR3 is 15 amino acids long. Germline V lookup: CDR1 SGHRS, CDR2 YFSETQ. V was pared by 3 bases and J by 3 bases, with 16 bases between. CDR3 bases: TGCGCCAGCAGCTCCTACCGGGACTTAAACTACGAGCAGTACTTC. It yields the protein CASSSYRDLNYEQYF. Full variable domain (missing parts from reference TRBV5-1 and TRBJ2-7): KAGVTQTPRYLIKTRGQQVTLSCSPISGHRSVSWYQQTPGQGLQFLFEYFSETQRNKGNFPGRFSGRQFSNSRSEMNVSTLELGDSALYLCASSSYRDLNYEQYFGPGTRLTVT.

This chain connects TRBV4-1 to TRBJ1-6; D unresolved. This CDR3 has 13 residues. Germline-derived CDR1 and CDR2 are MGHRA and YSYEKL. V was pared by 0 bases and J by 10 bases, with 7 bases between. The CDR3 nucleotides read TGCGCCAGCAGCCAAGATCAGGACTCACCCCTCCACTTT. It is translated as CASSQDQDSPLHF.

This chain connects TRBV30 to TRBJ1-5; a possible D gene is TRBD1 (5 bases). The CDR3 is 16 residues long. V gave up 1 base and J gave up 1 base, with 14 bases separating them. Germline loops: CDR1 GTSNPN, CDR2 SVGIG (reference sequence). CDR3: CAWSAPDIFSNQPQHF. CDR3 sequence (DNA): TGTGCCTGGAGTGCGCCGGACATCTTCAGCAATCAGCCCCAGCATTTT.

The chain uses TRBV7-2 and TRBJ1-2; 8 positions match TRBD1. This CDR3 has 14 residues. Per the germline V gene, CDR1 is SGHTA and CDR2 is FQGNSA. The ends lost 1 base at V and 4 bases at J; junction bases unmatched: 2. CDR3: CASSLDRGAYGYTF. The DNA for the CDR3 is TGTGCCAGCAGCTTAGACAGGGGGGCCTATGGCTACACCTTC.

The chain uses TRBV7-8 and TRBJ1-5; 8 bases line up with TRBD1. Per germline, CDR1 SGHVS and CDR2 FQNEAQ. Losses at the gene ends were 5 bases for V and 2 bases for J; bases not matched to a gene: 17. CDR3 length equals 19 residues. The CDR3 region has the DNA TGTGCCAGCAGCCTCCGGCAGGGGGCGCCGGGTTTAGGCAATCAGCCCCAGCATTTT. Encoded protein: CASSLRQGAPGLGNQPQHF.

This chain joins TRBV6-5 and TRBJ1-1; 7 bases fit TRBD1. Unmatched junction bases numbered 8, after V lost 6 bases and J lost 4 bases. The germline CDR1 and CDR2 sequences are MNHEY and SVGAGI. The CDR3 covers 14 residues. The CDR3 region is CASRATGVATEAFF. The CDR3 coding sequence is TGTGCCAGCAGAGCAACAGGGGTTGCCACTGAAGCTTTCTTT.

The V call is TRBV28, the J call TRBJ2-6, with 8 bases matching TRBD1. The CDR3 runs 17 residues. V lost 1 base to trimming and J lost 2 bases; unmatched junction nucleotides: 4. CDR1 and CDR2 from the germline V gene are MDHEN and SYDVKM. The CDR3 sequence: CASSLFQGAPGANVLTF. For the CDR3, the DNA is TGTGCCAGCAGTTTATTTCAGGGGGCGCCTGGGGCCAACGTCCTGACTTTC.